These 20 T cell receptor beta chains were all obtained from the same sample, sequenced in a study of blood T cells in healthy people across ages. Then a second PCR, running about 6 to 11 cycles, was carried out with a sample-barcoded 5' primer and a J-beta primer mix. TCRdb redid the calling of the 5' RACE reads with MiXCR, one entry per CDR3 protein. The sample consists of over a million distinct CDR3 sequences, 40% to 45% of them appearing once. The source material was blood. The receptor set was obtained from a woman under 30 in good health.

This chain links TRBV10-3 with TRBJ2-7, with D tentatively TRBD2 (6 bases). This CDR3 is built from 14 residues. The V and J ends lost 6 bases and 0 bases respectively, with 12 bases between them. CDR1 and CDR2 (germline): ENHRY, SYGVKD. CDR3 sequence (DNA): TGTGCCATCAGAGGGGATAGCGGCTCCTACGAGCAGTACTTC. It is translated as CAIRGDSGSYEQYF.

This clonotype appeared a single time. The chain recombines TRBV7-9 with TRBJ1-1; D unresolved. The ends were cut back, 0 bases at V and 4 bases at J, with 9 bases in the middle. Germline V gene sequence: CDR1 SEHNR, CDR2 FQNEAQ (reference sequence). This CDR3 contains 14 residues. The CDR3 here is CASSLARVGTEAFF. DNA for the CDR3: TGTGCCAGCAGCTTAGCTCGGGTTGGCACTGAAGCTTTCTTT.

This chain joins TRBV28 and TRBJ2-1; D possibly corresponds to TRBD2 (7 bases). CDR3 length: 14 residues. The germline V and J ends were trimmed by 7 bases and 2 bases, with 12 bases remaining between them. Per the germline V gene, CDR1 is MDHEN and CDR2 is SYDVKM. CDR3 DNA: TGTGCCAGCACCTACGGGGGGCCCTACAATGAGCAGTTCTTC. Residues: CASTYGGPYNEQFF. Full variable domain (rest looked up from reference TRBV28 and TRBJ2-1): DVKVTQSSRYLVKRTGEKVFLECVQDMDHENMFWYRQDPGLGLRLIYFSYDVKMKEKGDIPEGYSVSREKKERFSLILESASTNQTSMYLCASTYGGPYNEQFFGPGTRLTVL.

This chain joins TRBV30 and TRBJ2-1; D is undetermined. The CDR3 runs to 12 residues. Between the trimmed V and J ends, which lost 2 bases and 3 bases, there was a span of 5 bases. In germline, CDR1 is GTSNPN, CDR2 SVGIG (reference sequence). DNA for the CDR3: TGTGCCTGGAGTTTAGTCTACAATGAGCAGTTCTTC. Its translation is CAWSLVYNEQFF.

In regard to this clonotype: Germline is not matched at one junction end, which may reflect a read error. The rearrangement joins TRBV29-1 to TRBJ1-1; D not resolved. The CDR3 consists of 11 residues. The germline CDR1 and CDR2 sequences are SQVTM and ANQGSEA. The CDR3 nucleotides read TGCAGCGTTCAAGAGAACACTGAAGCTTTCTTT. It codes for CSVQENTEAFF.

The rearrangement uses TRBV6-5 and TRBJ1-2; D is unresolved. The V and J ends lost 0 bases and 8 bases respectively, with 10 bases between them. CDR3 length: 13 residues. Germline V CDR1 and CDR2: MNHEY, SVGAGI. The CDR3 sequence: CASSYSGLGGYTF. CDR3 nucleotides: TGTGCCAGCAGTTACTCGGGTCTGGGAGGCTACACCTTC.

This clonotype was seen a handful of times. The V call is TRBV14, the J call TRBJ1-4; D is perhaps TRBD1 (5 bases). Germline V gene data show CDR1 as SGHDN and CDR2 as FVKESK. The length of the CDR3 is 14 residues. The V end lost 1 base, the J end lost 7 bases, and 10 bases lay between the germline ends. In DNA form, the CDR3 reads TGTGCCAGCAGCCAAGGACAGTTTGGTGAAAAACTGTTTTTT. Its translation is CASSQGQFGEKLFF.

This chain links TRBV4-2 with TRBJ2-5; 15 bases fit TRBD2. This CDR3 is built from 17 residues. Per the germline V gene, CDR1 is LGHNA and CDR2 is YNFKEQ. V dropped 4 bases and J dropped 5; count of bases not matched to a gene: 8. CDR3 in amino acids: CASSPGLAGGPFETQYF. In DNA, the CDR3 is TGTGCCAGCAGCCCCGGACTAGCGGGGGGGCCGTTCGAGACCCAGTACTTC.

V and J are TRBV20-1 and TRBJ2-5; D could derive from TRBD1 or TRBD2 (5 bases each). The length of the CDR3 is 12 residues. Germline-derived CDR1 and CDR2 are DFQATT and SNEGSKA (reference sequence). V was clipped by 5 bases and J by 5 bases, with 12 bases between them. The CDR3 DNA reads as TGCAGTGCTGCCGAGGGGTGGGAGACCCAGTACTTC. Translated: CSAAEGWETQYF.

This clonotype appeared a few times. The V and J genes are TRBV7-2 and TRBJ2-1; 7 bases align to TRBD2. The V gene's germline CDR1 is SGHTA and CDR2 FQGNSA. With V trimmed by 1 base and J by 10 bases, 7 bases remained unmatched. The CDR3 runs to 14 residues. The CDR3 loop reads CASSLGRWEGEQFF. The CDR3 DNA reads TGTGCCAGCAGCTTAGGAAGGTGGGAGGGAGAGCAGTTCTTC.

The V and J genes are TRBV6-5 and TRBJ2-2; D ambiguous. This CDR3 spans 16 amino acids. V lost 6 bases to trimming and J lost 1 base, with 15 bases between them. CDR1 MNHEY and CDR2 SVGAGI come from the germline V gene. CDR3 in amino acids: CASSSPNLGNTGELFF. CDR3 DNA sequence: TGTGCCAGCAGCTCTCCCAATCTCGGGAACACCGGGGAGCTGTTTTTT.

The V gene is TRBV29-1, the J gene TRBJ2-5; weak D call: TRBD1 (5 bases). TRBJ2-7 matches the DNA end more closely, so the J call is doubtful. The CDR3 is 12 residues long. The germline V gene has CDR1 SQVTM and CDR2 ANQGSEA. The CDR3 sequence: CSVGWQGYEQYF. The CDR3 DNA follows: TGCAGCGTTGGTTGGCAGGGCTACGAGCAGTACTTC.

This clonotype was recorded a few times. The chain joins TRBV7-9 to TRBJ2-7; D not certain. This CDR3 has 12 residues. V was clipped by 0 bases and J by 6 bases, with 6 bases between them. In germline, CDR1 is SEHNR, CDR2 FQNEAQ (reference sequence). CDR3 sequence (DNA): TGTGCCAGCAGCTTAGCCTTGGGCGAGCAGTACTTC. Translated, it gives CASSLALGEQYF.

This clonotype was observed a handful of times. The chain is built from TRBV12-3 or TRBV12-4 and TRBJ2-5; 9 bases map to TRBD1. V gave up 7 bases and J gave up 5 bases; unmatched junction bases: 5. The CDR3 runs to 13 residues. The CDR3 loop is CASTQDRGETQYF. The DNA for the CDR3 is TGTGCCAGCACCCAGGACAGGGGTGAGACCCAGTACTTC.

The chain combines TRBV20-1 with TRBJ2-5; TRBD2 aligns across 8 bases. Germline loops: CDR1 DFQATT, CDR2 SNEGSKA (reference sequence). This CDR3 region has 12 residues. Unmatched junction bases numbered 11, after V lost 6 bases and J lost 11 bases. This CDR3 is CSAPTSGNEQYF. The CDR3 DNA sequence: TGCAGTGCCCCCACTAGCGGTAATGAGCAGTACTTC.

V usage is TRBV4-2 and J usage is TRBJ2-3, with 14 bases matching TRBD2. Trimming took 4 bases from V and 3 from J; bases not matched to a gene: 18. The CDR3 loop spans 21 amino acids. CDR1 is LGHNA and CDR2 is YNFKEQ in the germline V gene. The CDR3 DNA follows: TGTGCCAGCAGCCGGAGGGACCTAGGTGGGACTAGCGGGAGTCGGACAGATACGCAGTATTTT. This translates into CASSRRDLGGTSGSRTDTQYF.

The table lists this clonotype with a few counts. The chain is built from TRBV6-2 or TRBV6-3 and TRBJ2-1; 9 nucleotides agree with TRBD1. This CDR3 has 14 amino acids. Germline CDR1 reads MNHEY; CDR2 reads SVGEGT. V lost 2 bases and J lost 5; bases outside the gene matches: 1. CDR3 protein: CASSYGTGNNEQFF. As DNA, the CDR3 is TGTGCCAGCAGTTACGGGACAGGGAACAATGAGCAGTTCTTC.

The genes are TRBV14 and TRBJ1-6; no firm D call. This CDR3 has 13 amino acids. In germline, CDR1 is SGHDN, CDR2 FVKESK. Trimming took 2 bases from V and 3 from J, leaving 2 bases between them. This CDR3 reads CASSQLYNSPLHF. CDR3 sequence (DNA): TGTGCCAGCAGCCAACTCTATAATTCACCCCTCCACTTT.

This clonotype appeared a few times. This chain uses TRBV7-2 with TRBJ2-5; D might be TRBD2 (5 bases). Gene TRBJ2-7 matches the end of the DNA better, so the J call may be wrong. Germline-derived CDR1 and CDR2 are SGHTA and FQGNSA. The CDR3 has 13 amino acids. This chain's CDR3 is CASSPGIENEQYF. CDR3 in DNA: TGTGCCAGCAGCCCGGGGATTGAGAACGAGCAGTACTTC.

The chain uses TRBV5-5 and TRBJ2-3; TRBD2 is a possible D gene (6 bases). From germline, CDR1 is SGHKS and CDR2 YYEKEE (reference sequence). Trimming stripped 2 bases from V and 2 bases from J, with 12 bases between. This CDR3 comprises 15 residues. The CDR3, as DNA: TGTGCCAGCAGCTTTGCGGGGTCGGTCACAGATACGCAGTATTTT. Amino acids: CASSFAGSVTDTQYF.